These 4 T cell receptor beta chains were all obtained from the same sample, sequenced in a study of OX40 agonist ivuxolimab in advanced cancers. The data were produced by immunoSEQ multiplex PCR, yet TCRdb's version contains in-frame clones alone and is incomplete. This repertoire shows about 70,000 clones, roughly 88% found once; its top ten account for roughly 2.9%. The sample was CD4+ or CD8+ T cells sorted from blood, taken in a trial of the OX40 agonist ivuxolimab. These receptor sequences come from an adult with an advanced solid tumor such as melanoma, head and neck, liver or kidney cancer.

The J gene is TRBJ1-1, the V gene TRBV28; D unclear. Trimming took 5 bases from V and 0 from J, leaving 10 bases between them. The CDR3 spans 14 residues. Germline loops: CDR1 MDHEN, CDR2 SYDVKM. CDR3 DNA: TGTGCCAGCAGTAAGACACCTTTGAACACTGAAGCTTTCTTT. This encodes CASSKTPLNTEAFF. The entire variable domain, with the rest obtained from reference TRBV28 and TRBJ1-1, is as follows: DVKVTQSSRYLVKRTGEKVFLECVQDMDHENMFWYRQDPGLGLRLIYFSYDVKMKEKGDIPEGYSVSREKKERFSLILESASTNQTSMYLCASSKTPLNTEAFFGQGTRLTVV.

The chain couples TRBV29-1 to TRBJ1-1, with 8 nucleotides matching TRBD1. The trim removed 6 bases at V and 0 bases at J, leaving 3 bases unmatched. CDR1 SQVTM and CDR2 ANQGSEA come from the germline V gene. The CDR3 loop spans 13 amino acids. In DNA form, the CDR3 reads TGCAGCGTGGGGACAGGAATGAACACTGAAGCTTTCTTT. Translation: CSVGTGMNTEAFF.

CDR3: CASSQVPVTTEAFF. In DNA, the CDR3 is TGCGCCAGCAGCCAAGTGCCGGTGACTACTGAAGCTTTCTTT. The chain joins TRBV4-1 to TRBJ1-1; D gene uncertain. V shed 1 base and J shed 5 bases, with 11 bases lying between them. The germline gives CDR1 MGHRA, CDR2 YSYEKL. CDR3 length equals 14 residues.

CDR3 nucleotide sequence: TGTGCCATCAAAAGCGAAAACCAGCCCCAGCATTTT. The encoded protein is CAIKSENQPQHF. The J gene is TRBJ1-5, the V gene TRBV10-3, with no clear D. Trimming took 7 bases from V and 7 from J, leaving 11 bases between them. The CDR3 spans 12 residues. From germline, CDR1 is ENHRY and CDR2 SYGVKD.